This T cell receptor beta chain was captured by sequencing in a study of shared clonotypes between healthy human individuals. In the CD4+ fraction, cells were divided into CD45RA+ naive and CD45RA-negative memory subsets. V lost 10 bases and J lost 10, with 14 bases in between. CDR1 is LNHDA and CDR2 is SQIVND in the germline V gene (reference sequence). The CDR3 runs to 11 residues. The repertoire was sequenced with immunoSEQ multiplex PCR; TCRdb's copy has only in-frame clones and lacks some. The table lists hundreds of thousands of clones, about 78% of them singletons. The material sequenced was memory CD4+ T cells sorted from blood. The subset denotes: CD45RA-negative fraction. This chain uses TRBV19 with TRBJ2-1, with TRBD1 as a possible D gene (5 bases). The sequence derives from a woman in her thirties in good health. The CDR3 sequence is CATTNRREQFF. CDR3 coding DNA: TGTGCCACCACTAACAGGCGGGAGCAGTTCTTC.